This T cell receptor beta chain was found in a study of vaccination effects on CD4 cells after COVID-19. The assay was immunoSEQ multiplex PCR, and TCRdb's table has in-frame clones only and misses some. The sample includes about 40,000 clones, approximately 68% of them seen just once. On this clone itself: What it binds is unknown.

Sequencing was preceded by expansion of antigen-specific CD4+ T cells with viral peptide pools in the ViraFEST assay. Having been cultured for around nine days, the cells underwent CD4+ T cell isolation. Vaccine recipients had no previous SARS-CoV-2 infection; their nucleocapsid antibodies were negative. Trimming cost V 6 bases and J 7 bases; bases outside gene matches: 5. The CDR3 covers 13 residues. CDR1 and CDR2 (germline): MNHEY, SMNVEV (reference sequence). The rearrangement links TRBV27 to TRBJ2-1, with 8 nucleotides matching TRBD2. This sample comprised CD4+ T cells from PBMCs cultured with HCoV-OC43 spike peptides, obtained before COVID-19 vaccination. Described subset: HCoV-OC43 spike overlapping peptide pool stimulation. The clonotype was recovered from a human donor who received a COVID-19 vaccine. The CDR3: CASRSGSKNEQFF. CDR3 coding DNA: TGTGCCAGCAGGAGCGGGAGTAAGAATGAGCAGTTCTTC.